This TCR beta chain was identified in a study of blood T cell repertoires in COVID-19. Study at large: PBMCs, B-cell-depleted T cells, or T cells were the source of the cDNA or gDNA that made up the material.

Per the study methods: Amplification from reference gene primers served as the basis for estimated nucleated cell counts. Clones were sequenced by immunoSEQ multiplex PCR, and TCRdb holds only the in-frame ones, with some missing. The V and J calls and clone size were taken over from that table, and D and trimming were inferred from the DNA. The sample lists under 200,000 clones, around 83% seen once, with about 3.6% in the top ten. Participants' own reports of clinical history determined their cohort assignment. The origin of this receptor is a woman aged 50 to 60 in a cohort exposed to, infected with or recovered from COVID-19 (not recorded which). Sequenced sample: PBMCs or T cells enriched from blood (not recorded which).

CDR3 bases: TGTGCCAGCAGCTTAGGAGCTAGCGGGAGACGGGAGACCCAGTACTTC. Its translation is CASSLGASGRRETQYF. This chain links TRBV7-9 with TRBJ2-5, with 10 bases lining up with TRBD2. The CDR3 runs 16 residues. Trimming cost V 1 base and J 5 bases; bases outside gene matches: 7. Germline CDR1 and CDR2: SEHNR and FQNEAQ (reference sequence).